This T cell receptor beta chain was retrieved from a study of identical twins. General observations from the study: Conclusions were based on cross-sectional statistical analysis, without following the same donors.

A universal primer binding site was introduced by template switching. The final cDNA contained unique molecular identifiers. One entry per CDR3 protein results from TCRdb running MiXCR on the 5' RACE reads. The table lists about 890,000 distinct CDR3 sequences, roughly an eighth of them singletons. This clonotype was detected many times. No antigen is known for it. This sample also belongs to another study, concerning yellow fever vaccine responses in identical twins.

The sequenced material came from PBMCs. The sequence came from a woman younger than 30 in good health.

The CDR3 here is CASSRKQESSTDTQYF. The CDR3 bases are TGCGCCAGCAGCCGCAAACAGGAGAGTAGCACAGATACGCAGTATTTT. The V gene is TRBV4-1, the J gene TRBJ2-3, with D perhaps TRBD1 (5 bases). This CDR3 spans 16 amino acids. From germline, CDR1 is MGHRA and CDR2 YSYEKL. Trimming removed 4 bases at V and 0 bases at J, with 14 bases between.